Each of the 28 T cell receptor beta chains below was sequenced from the same sample in a study of T cell repertoires in cytomegalovirus infection. Antigen specificity for these receptors is unknown. Each CDR3 protein gets one entry after TCRdb re-called the reads with MiXCR. The data hold some 590,000 distinct CDR3 sequences, with roughly 43% observed a single time. The sequences come from cultured PBMCs, collected from culture after CMV antigen stimulation. The receptors were sampled from a human donor in good health (CMV status not recorded). Some clones in this sample may be carry-over from other donors' samples.

This clonotype has only one observation. A much larger clone differs by one base, so this may be a read error. This rearrangement joins TRBV7-2 to TRBJ1-6, with a possible D match to TRBD1 (5 bases). The CDR3 length is 18 residues. V was clipped by 2 bases and J by 8 bases, with 22 bases between them. Germline-derived CDR1 and CDR2 are SGHTA and FQGNSA. The CDR3 DNA is TGTGCCAGCAGCTTATGGGGCCCCGCCCGCGCGGTGCATTCACCCCTCCACTTT. Translating gives CASSLWGPARAVHSPLHF.

The CDR3 loop reads CATTPGTSYNEQFF. For the CDR3, the DNA is TGTGCCACCACACCCGGGACCTCCTACAATGAGCAGTTCTTC. This rearrangement joins TRBV12-3 or TRBV12-4 to TRBJ2-1; either TRBD1 or TRBD2 may supply D (5 bases each). There are 14 residues in the CDR3. V was clipped by 10 bases and J by 0 bases, with 13 bases between them.

The chain carries TRBV5-4 and TRBJ2-2; D may be TRBD2 (6 bases). Per germline, CDR1 SGHNT and CDR2 YYREEE (reference sequence). Trimming pared 5 bases from V and 10 bases from J, leaving 15 bases between. This CDR3 contains 13 residues. The CDR3 loop reads CASRTGTSEELFF. DNA for the CDR3: TGTGCCAGCAGGACCGGGACTTCCGAGGAGCTGTTTTTT.

The CDR3 protein is CASSYFWDTQYF. The CDR3 nucleotides are TGTGCCAGCAGTTACTTCTGGGATACGCAGTATTTT. The genes are TRBV6-6 and TRBJ2-3; no firm D call. The CDR3 has 12 residues. Germline lookup yields CDR1 MNHNY and CDR2 SVGAGI (reference sequence). Trimming removed 1 base at V and 6 bases at J, with 5 bases between.

On this clonotype itself: A read error may account for a junction end that differs from germline. The chain joins TRBV12-3 or TRBV12-4 to TRBJ1-2; D gene unclear. The CDR3 is 16 amino acids. CDR3 nucleotides: TGTGCCAGCAGTCCATTGCGCACTACGGGGAACTATGGCTACAGCTTC. This encodes CASSPLRTTGNYGYSF.

The chain has TRBV5-1 and TRBJ2-7; D unresolved. Germline V gene sequence: CDR1 SGHRS, CDR2 YFSETQ. This CDR3 region has 12 residues. Trimming pared 5 bases from V and 4 bases from J, leaving 10 bases between. CDR3 in amino acids: CASRGREYEQYF. CDR3 sequence (DNA): TGCGCCAGCAGGGGTAGAGAGTACGAGCAGTACTTC.

This clonotype has just a few counts. CDR3 protein: CASSFTGASYEQYF. The CDR3 region has the DNA TGTGCCAGCAGTTTCACAGGGGCCTCCTACGAGCAGTACTTC. The chain is built from TRBV27 and TRBJ2-7; 7 nucleotides align to TRBD1. The CDR3 covers 14 residues. The germline CDR1 and CDR2 sequences are MNHEY and SMNVEV (reference sequence). Losses at the gene ends were 3 bases for V and 0 bases for J; bases not matched to a gene: 2.

The chain recombines TRBV7-2 with TRBJ1-2; D gene unclear. Trimming stripped 5 bases from V and 2 bases from J, with 12 bases between. This CDR3 is 14 amino acids long. CDR1 is SGHTA, CDR2 FQGNSA, per germline. In DNA, the CDR3 is TGTGCCAGCAGCCTTCAGAGGGAAAACTATGGCTACACCTTC. It specifies CASSLQRENYGYTF.

This chain links TRBV4-3 with TRBJ2-7; D remains unclear. In germline, CDR1 is LGHNA, CDR2 YSLEER. V lost 0 bases, J lost 2 bases, and 8 bases lay in between. The CDR3 runs to 14 residues. The CDR3 coding sequence is TGCGCCAGCAGCCAAGACTGGACGGCCTACGAGCAGTACTTC. This encodes CASSQDWTAYEQYF.

CDR3 nucleotide sequence: TGCGCCAGCAGTATTGACAGGGACAATGAGCAGTTCTTC. Residues: CASSIDRDNEQFF. The V gene is TRBV5-1, the J gene TRBJ2-1, with 7 bases matching TRBD1. Germline V CDR1 and CDR2: SGHRS, YFSETQ. The length of the CDR3 is 13 residues. Trimming took 5 bases from V and 5 from J; bases not matched to a gene: 4.

This clonotype was found a few times. The chain has TRBV5-4 and TRBJ2-1; D call uncertain. Looked up from germline, CDR1 is SGHNT and CDR2 is YYREEE (reference sequence). The CDR3 has 15 residues. V gave up 3 bases and J gave up 5 bases, with 15 bases separating them. The CDR3 is CASSSVPPSNNEQFF. The CDR3 nucleotides are TGTGCCAGCAGCTCGGTTCCCCCCTCTAACAATGAGCAGTTCTTC.

J is TRBJ2-5 and V is TRBV6-5; D may correspond to TRBD1 or TRBD2 (7 bases each). The germline V gene has CDR1 MNHEY and CDR2 SVGAGI. This CDR3 has 17 residues. Trimming left V 5 bases short and J 5 bases short, with 24 bases between. The CDR3 DNA reads TGTGCCAGCAGTACCGAACGGTGGGCAGGGGGAGGGGAGACCCAGTACTTC. Translation: CASSTERWAGGGETQYF.

CDR3 in DNA: TGTGCCAGCAGGCCGGGACACTTCGCGAACACCGGGGAGCTGTTTTTT. Its protein product is CASRPGHFANTGELFF. The chain carries TRBV12-3 or TRBV12-4 and TRBJ2-2; TRBD1 might be the D (6 bases). Trimming took 6 bases from V and 0 from J, leaving 14 bases between them. This CDR3 region has 16 residues.

The sample holds many counts of this clonotype. CDR3 amino acids: CASSSPPDTQYF. The DNA of the CDR3 is TGTGCCAGCAGCTCTCCCCCAGATACGCAGTATTTT. The rearrangement uses TRBV7-2 and TRBJ2-3, with D unclear. CDR3 length equals 12 residues. The V end was cut by 4 bases, the J end by 4 bases, with 6 bases between. Germline loops: CDR1 SGHTA, CDR2 FQGNSA.

The count of this clonotype is one. This chain links TRBV6-6 with TRBJ2-7, with 8 positions matching TRBD1. CDR3 length: 21 amino acids. J lost 0 bases, V lost 2 bases, and 21 bases had no gene match. CDR1 and CDR2 from the germline V gene are MNHNY and SVGAGI (reference sequence). The DNA of the CDR3 is TGTGCCAGCAGTTACCGCACCAAAAGGCCCAGGGGGCTAAAAAGCTCCTACGAGCAGTACTTC. Translated: CASSYRTKRPRGLKSSYEQYF.

The J gene is TRBJ1-5, the V gene TRBV7-8, with 9 bases that match TRBD1. The CDR3 loop spans 14 amino acids. Unmatched junction bases numbered 6, after V lost 4 bases and J lost 8 bases. Germline loops: CDR1 SGHVS, CDR2 FQNEAQ. This CDR3 is CASSWTGVGEPQHF. In nucleotides, the CDR3 is TGTGCCAGCAGCTGGACAGGGGTTGGTGAGCCCCAGCATTTT.

DNA of the CDR3: TGTGCCAGCAGTGAAAGGGCGGGAGGGCCGGGAGAGCAGTTCTTC. Amino acid sequence: CASSERAGGPGEQFF. The chain uses TRBV2 and TRBJ2-1; TRBD2 aligns across 9 bases. J was trimmed by 10 bases and V by 2 bases; bases with no gene match: 9. Germline lookup yields CDR1 SNHLY and CDR2 FYNNEI. CDR3 length: 15 residues.

The rearrangement uses TRBV7-9 and TRBJ2-7, with 14 bases lining up with TRBD2. The CDR3 totals 17 residues. V lost 5 bases, J lost 2 bases, and 8 bases stayed unmatched. Germline lookup yields CDR1 SEHNR and CDR2 FQNEAQ (reference sequence). In DNA, the CDR3 is TGTGCCAGCAGCGGGACTAGCGGGAGTCGGGGACCCTACGAGCAGTACTTC. It codes for CASSGTSGSRGPYEQYF.

Judged by abundance, this clonotype is medium-sized. J is TRBJ2-3 and V is TRBV7-9; D remains unclear. Germline lookup yields CDR1 SEHNR and CDR2 FQNEAQ (reference sequence). The CDR3 contains 16 residues. V dropped 5 bases and J dropped 0 bases, with 15 bases sitting between them. Here the CDR3 reads CASSHRTGPSTDTQYF. The CDR3 DNA reads as TGTGCCAGCAGCCACCGTACGGGCCCAAGCACAGATACGCAGTATTTT.

The chain links TRBV4-1 to TRBJ2-1, with 8 bases matching TRBD2. Germline CDR1 is MGHRA and CDR2 is YSYEKL. The CDR3 has 18 residues. The V segment lost 5 bases and the J segment 0 bases; nucleotides outside the gene matches: 12. CDR3 coding DNA: TGCGCCAGCAGCGATGGATCCGGGGGGGCCGCCTCCTACAATGAGCAGTTCTTC. Protein: CASSDGSGGAASYNEQFF.

This chain joins TRBV12-3 or TRBV12-4 and TRBJ2-1; D is perhaps TRBD2 (5 bases). Trimming pared 3 bases from V and 10 bases from J, leaving 10 bases between. CDR3 size: 12 residues. The CDR3 coding sequence is TGTGCCAGCAGTTTCGGAGGAATGGAGCAGTTCTTC. Amino acid sequence: CASSFGGMEQFF.

There are a few counts of this clonotype. CDR3: CASSGPGGTGNEQYF. In DNA, the CDR3 is TGTGCCAGCAGTGGACCGGGCGGGACAGGGAACGAGCAGTACTTC. The chain employs TRBV6-1 and TRBJ2-7; 9 bases fit TRBD1. CDR1 and CDR2 (germline): MNHNS, SASEGT. Trimming cost V 4 bases and J 5 bases; bases outside gene matches: 9. The CDR3 spans 15 residues.

In its sample, this clonotype was seen a few times. The rearrangement joins TRBV6-1 to TRBJ1-5, with D perhaps TRBD1 (6 bases). The CDR3 has 16 residues. The germline V and J ends were trimmed by 7 bases and 9 bases, with 25 bases remaining between them. The germline CDR1 and CDR2 sequences are MNHNS and SASEGT. CDR3 DNA: TGTGCCAGCAACGGAGAACAGGGTTCTATTCTGCGGCCCCAGCATTTT. Translating it yields CASNGEQGSILRPQHF.

The chain employs TRBV7-4 and TRBJ2-7, with D possibly being TRBD1 (6 bases). CDR1 and CDR2 from the germline V gene are SGHVT and SQSDAQ. This CDR3 is built from 15 residues. V was shortened by 4 bases and J by 5 bases, with 18 bases between the two germline ends. This chain's CDR3 is CASSSSGGPPHEQYF. The CDR3 DNA is TGTGCCAGCAGCTCCAGTGGGGGCCCCCCCCACGAGCAGTACTTC.

The rearrangement joins TRBV7-2 to TRBJ2-7, with TRBD2 as a possible D gene (5 bases). The germline V gene has CDR1 SGHTA and CDR2 FQGNSA. This CDR3 has 14 residues. V was cut by 2 bases and J by 5 bases, with 13 bases left in between. The CDR3 DNA is TGTGCCAGCAGCTTATCGAGGAGGCCGAACGAGCAGTACTTC. It translates to CASSLSRRPNEQYF.

This clonotype was seen once. The genes are TRBV20-1 and TRBJ2-3; 8 bases map to TRBD2. V lost 2 bases and J lost 2; bases outside the gene matches: 12. Germline V lookup: CDR1 DFQATT, CDR2 SNEGSKA (reference sequence). This CDR3 has 17 residues. CDR3 in amino acids: CSARPYPRREVTDTQYF. CDR3 in DNA: TGCAGTGCTAGACCATATCCCAGGCGGGAGGTCACAGATACGCAGTATTTT.

The chain joins TRBV30 to TRBJ1-6; a possible D gene is TRBD1 (5 bases). Trimming stripped 4 bases from V and 0 bases from J, with 10 bases between. CDR1 GTSNPN and CDR2 SVGIG come from the germline V gene (reference sequence). This CDR3 contains 15 residues. The CDR3, as DNA: TGTGCCTGGACTCAGGGAAGCTCCTATAATTCACCCCTCCACTTT. Translation: CAWTQGSSYNSPLHF. Drawing the rest from reference TRBV30 and TRBJ1-6, the complete variable domain is SQTIHQWPATLVQPVGSPLSLECTVEGTSNPNLYWYRQAAGRGLQLLFYSVGIGQISSEVPQNLSASRPQDRQFILSSKKLLLSDSGFYLCAWTQGSSYNSPLHFGNGTRLTVT.

J is TRBJ2-5 and V is TRBV5-6, with D maybe TRBD2 (5 bases). The CDR3 runs 16 residues. The germline V gene has CDR1 SGHDT and CDR2 YYEEEE. V lost 3 bases and J 1 base, leaving 16 bases between the germline ends. The CDR3 DNA is TGTGCCAGCAGCTCCCCCGGTTCGGAGGCCCAAGAGACCCAGTACTTC. Translation: CASSSPGSEAQETQYF.